This T cell receptor (beta chain) was recovered during a study of technical replicates of blood from several donors. The CDR3 spans 15 residues. Trimming left V 4 bases short and J 10 bases short, with 20 bases between. The V gene's germline CDR1 is LGHNT and CDR2 FRNRAP. The protocol was immunoSEQ multiplex PCR, while the TCRdb copy is restricted to in-frame clones and leaves out a portion. Among just under 60,000 clones, about nine tenths were seen once, and the ten largest hold about 3.7%. This clonotype originated in a human donor in good health. Some clones in this sample may be carry-over from other donors' samples. J is TRBJ2-1 and V is TRBV12-5; a possible D gene is TRBD1 (6 bases). The material sequenced was PBMCs. CDR3 bases: TGTGCTAGTGGTTCCCCAAGGGACACACTTGTAGAGCAGTTCTTC. It is translated as CASGSPRDTLVEQFF.